Listed below are T cell receptor beta chains from one sample, sequenced in a study of long-term antiretroviral therapy in people with HIV. Using immunoSEQ multiplex PCR, the repertoire was profiled, and TCRdb retains in-frame clones only, with some absent. This sample has some 25,000 clones; roughly 86% occur once, and the top ten carry 3.6%. The sample here was unsorted PBMCs, taken 1.9 years after starting antiretroviral therapy. Receptor source: a woman under 40 with HIV. CDR3s include the opening cysteine and the closing phenylalanine or tryptophan. D genes are given only for firm matches. Expanded clones are given a class, and other clones once, few, many or no size at all.

v_call	clone_size	j_call	d_call	cdr3_length	cdr3_aa	cdr3_nt
TRBV19	NA	TRBJ1-2	TRBD1	16	CASNFLLGQGVDGYTF	TGTGCCAGTAATTTCTTGTTGGGACAGGGAGTTGATGGCTACACCTTC
TRBV5-1	NA	TRBJ2-6	NA	16	CASSEAANSGANVLTF	TGCGCCAGCAGCGAAGCCGCTAACTCTGGGGCCAACGTCCTGACTTTC
TRBV5-1	NA	TRBJ1-1	NA	14	CASSFQVGATEAFF	TGCGCCAGCAGCTTTCAAGTAGGGGCCACTGAAGCTTTCTTT
TRBV19	NA	TRBJ1-6	NA	15	CASSIVGIGDSPLHF	TGTGCCAGTAGTATCGTTGGGATTGGGGATTCACCCCTCCACTTT
TRBV10-2	NA	TRBJ1-5	NA	15	CASSETGYSNQPQHF	TGCGCCAGCAGTGAAACAGGGTATAGCAATCAGCCCCAGCATTTT
TRBV18	NA	TRBJ2-5	TRBD2	13	CASSPGTIETQYF	TGTGCCAGCTCACCGGGGACTATCGAGACCCAGTACTTC
TRBV14	NA	TRBJ1-5	NA	13	CASSHSSDQPQHF	TGTGCCAGCAGCCATAGTTCCGATCAGCCCCAGCATTTT
TRBV6-1	NA	TRBJ1-1	NA	16	CASSEWGWGPDTEAFF	TGTGCCAGCAGTGAATGGGGATGGGGCCCGGACACTGAAGCTTTCTTT
TRBV5-5	NA	TRBJ2-7	TRBD2	15	CASSLGLADSYEQYF	TGTGCCAGCAGCTTAGGACTAGCGGACTCCTACGAGCAGTACTTC
TRBV5-8	NA	TRBJ1-6	NA	15	CASSFQSSYNSPLHF	TGTGCCAGCAGCTTCCAAAGCTCCTATAATTCACCCCTCCACTTT
TRBV6-6	NA	TRBJ1-4	NA	15	CASSYSGISNEKLFF	TGTGCCAGCAGTTACTCGGGCATCTCTAATGAAAAACTGTTTTTT
TRBV28	NA	TRBJ1-1	NA	13	CASTPGVDTEAFF	TGTGCCAGCACCCCCGGGGTGGACACTGAAGCTTTCTTT
TRBV9	NA	TRBJ2-3	NA	15	CASSVDDGSTDTQYF	TGTGCCAGCAGCGTAGACGACGGAAGCACAGATACGCAGTATTTT
TRBV2	NA	TRBJ1-2	NA	14	CASSPQGANYGYTF	TGTGCCAGCAGCCCACAGGGAGCTAACTATGGCTACACCTTC
TRBV7-9	NA	TRBJ1-5	NA	15	CASSLGQIGNQPQHF	TGTGCCAGCAGCTTAGGACAGATAGGCAATCAGCCCCAGCATTTT
TRBV6-6	NA	TRBJ2-1	TRBD1	15	CASRDGTGRPNEQFF	TGTGCCAGCAGGGACGGGACAGGGAGGCCGAATGAGCAGTTCTTC
TRBV7-8	NA	TRBJ2-7	NA	15	CASSFFRGQADEQYF	TGTGCCAGCAGCTTTTTCCGGGGACAAGCCGACGAGCAGTACTTC
TRBV4-2	few	TRBJ1-2	NA	15	CASSQDSQQEYGYTF	TGTGCCAGCAGCCAAGATAGCCAGCAAGAATATGGCTACACCTTC
TRBV5-1	NA	TRBJ2-2	NA	13	CASSFGATGELFF	TGCGCCAGCAGCTTTGGGGCGACCGGGGAGCTGTTTTTT
TRBV19	NA	TRBJ1-1	NA	12	CASGWGSTEAFF	TGTGCCAGTGGGTGGGGGTCCACTGAAGCTTTCTTT
TRBV12-5	NA	TRBJ1-2	TRBD1	17	CASGLVPLRTGDYGYTF	TGTGCTAGTGGTTTGGTTCCTCTAAGGACAGGGGACTATGGCTACACCTTC
TRBV6-1	NA	TRBJ2-2	NA	12	CASRLYTGELFF	TGTGCCAGCAGACTATACACCGGGGAGCTGTTTTTT
TRBV7-2	NA	TRBJ1-1	NA	15	CASSLVWGGGTEAFF	TGTGCCAGCAGCTTAGTATGGGGCGGGGGCACTGAAGCTTTCTTT
TRBV10-2	NA	TRBJ1-1	TRBD1	16	CASSETGKGALTEAFF	TGCGCCAGCAGTGAGACAGGAAAGGGGGCCCTCACTGAAGCTTTCTTT
TRBV5-4	few	TRBJ1-2	NA	13	CASSVTGSYGYTF	TGTGCCAGCAGCGTGACAGGATCCTATGGCTACACCTTC
TRBV9	NA	TRBJ1-1	NA	15	CASSVARPGVTEAFF	TGTGCCAGCAGCGTAGCGCGACCAGGGGTCACTGAAGCTTTCTTT
TRBV15	NA	TRBJ1-5	NA	15	CATSRQAGVEQPQHF	TGTGCCACCAGCAGACAGGCCGGGGTGGAACAGCCCCAGCATTTT
TRBV10-3	NA	TRBJ1-1	NA	15	CAISAGGPSGTEAFF	TGTGCCATCAGTGCGGGGGGGCCCTCCGGCACTGAAGCTTTCTTT
TRBV9	few	TRBJ1-2	TRBD1	14	CASSVGQADNGYTF	TGTGCCAGCAGCGTGGGACAGGCAGATAATGGCTACACCTTC
TRBV7-9	few	TRBJ2-2	TRBD1	14	CASIGQGQTGELFF	TGTGCCAGCATAGGACAGGGGCAAACCGGGGAGCTGTTTTTT